This T cell receptor beta chain came from a study of shared clonotypes between healthy human individuals. Study summary: A couple of female and a few male donors aged 18 to 49 were enrolled.

In germline, CDR1 is SGDLS, CDR2 YYNGEE. This CDR3 contains 15 residues. The trim removed 0 bases at V and 5 bases at J, leaving 7 bases unmatched. Terminally differentiated effector memory CD45RA+ cells were excluded by CCR7 positive selection of CD45RO-negative cells. In the authors' workflow: Junction-only immunoSEQ sequences carried no quality scores, so filtering differed. The data were produced by immunoSEQ multiplex PCR, yet TCRdb's version contains in-frame clones alone and is incomplete. The DNA was the basis for D and trimming; V, J and clone size are from that table. Of some 1,900,000 clones in the sample, about 95% were seen once. As to this clone: Its matching antigen is unknown.

Study results and caveats: Rarefaction curves obtained for sorted subsets showed sequencing incomplete despite large depth.

This chain connects TRBV9 to TRBJ2-5; 7 positions agree with TRBD2. Sequencing was performed on naive CD8+ T cells sorted from blood. The sequence was collected from a man aged 18 to 29 in good health. The CDR3 DNA sequence: TGTGCCAGCAGCGTAGATGGGAGGGCCTGGGAGACCCAGTACTTC. Its translation: CASSVDGRAWETQYF.